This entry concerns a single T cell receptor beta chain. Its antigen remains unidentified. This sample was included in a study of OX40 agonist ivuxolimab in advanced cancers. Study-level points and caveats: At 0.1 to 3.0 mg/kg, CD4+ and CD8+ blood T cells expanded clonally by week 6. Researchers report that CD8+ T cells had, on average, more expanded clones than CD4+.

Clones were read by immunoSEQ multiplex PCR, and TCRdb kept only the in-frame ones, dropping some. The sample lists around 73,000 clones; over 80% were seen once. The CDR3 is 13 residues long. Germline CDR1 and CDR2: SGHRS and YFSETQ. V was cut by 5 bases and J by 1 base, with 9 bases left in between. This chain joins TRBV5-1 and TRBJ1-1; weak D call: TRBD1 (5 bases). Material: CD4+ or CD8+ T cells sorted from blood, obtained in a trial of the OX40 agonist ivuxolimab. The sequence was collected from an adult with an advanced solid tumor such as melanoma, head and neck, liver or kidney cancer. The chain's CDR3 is CASSRGQNTEAFF. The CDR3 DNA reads TGCGCCAGCAGTCGTGGACAGAACACTGAAGCTTTCTTT.